One and the same sample provided the 11 T cell receptor beta chains below, sequenced in a study of T cells in Graves' hyperthyroidism and ophthalmopathy. Amplified TCR beta CDR3 regions derived from RNA transcripts. TCR CDR3 underwent first-round RT-PCR with the HTBI primer set. MiXCR was run by TCRdb on the multiplex PCR reads, yielding one entry per CDR3 protein. The data hold a few hundred thousand distinct CDR3 sequences, with approximately 15% observed a single time. Sequenced material: blood. These receptors all come from a woman in her 40s with Graves' ophthalmopathy.

V and J are TRBV6-1 and TRBJ2-2, with D perhaps TRBD2 (5 bases). V was shortened by 3 bases and J by 0 bases, with 8 bases between the two germline ends. The germline CDR1 and CDR2 sequences are MNHNS and SASEGT. The CDR3 extends over 15 amino acids. CDR3 residues: CASSERGTNTGELFF. CDR3 sequence (DNA): TGTGCCAGCAGTGAGAGAGGGACGAACACCGGGGAGCTGTTTTTT.

The table lists this clonotype with many counts. The rearrangement links TRBV6-1 to TRBJ2-2; 8 bases match TRBD1. This CDR3 has 16 residues. The J segment lost 5 bases and the V segment lost 1 base, leaving 6 bases of the junction unmatched. CDR1 is MNHNS, CDR2 SASEGT, per germline. Here the CDR3 DNA reads TGTGCCAGCAGTGAAGGTGCAGGGGGCTCGACCGGGGAGCTGTTTTTT. Its protein product is CASSEGAGGSTGELFF.

This clonotype was detected ten times or more. A much larger clone lies a single base off, so this may be a read error. V usage is TRBV28 and J usage is TRBJ2-1; D unclear. The CDR3 has 11 residues. Looked up from germline, CDR1 is MDHEN and CDR2 is SYDVKM. V was cut by 6 bases and J by 6 bases, with 6 bases left in between. CDR3 DNA sequence: TGTGCCAGCAGGGGATTCAATGAGCAGTTCTTC. This encodes CASRGFNEQFF. Together with reference TRBV28 and TRBJ2-1, the CDR3 gives the full variable domain: DVKVTQSSRYLVKRTGEKVFLECVQDMDHENMFWYRQDPGLGLRLIYFSYDVKMKEKGDIPEGYSVSREKKERFSLILESASTNQTSMYLCASRGFNEQFFGPGTRLTVL.

This clonotype was seen repeatedly, ten times or more. The V and J genes are TRBV6-1 and TRBJ2-1; 9 nucleotides agree with TRBD1. V was clipped by 7 bases and J by 10 bases; unmatched bases: 17. Per germline, CDR1 MNHNS and CDR2 SASEGT. The CDR3 is made up of 16 amino acids. CDR3 nucleotides: TGTGCCAGCACCATGTCCCCCGGGACAGGGAAGGTGGAGCAGTTCTTC. This gives the protein CASTMSPGTGKVEQFF.

The V gene is TRBV19, the J gene TRBJ1-1, with 8 bases matching TRBD1. CDR1 and CDR2 (germline): LNHDA, SQIVND (reference sequence). The CDR3 covers 16 residues. J gave up 5 bases and V 5 bases, and 13 bases lay outside the gene matches. The CDR3 sequence is CASSGTGARGGTEAFF. The CDR3 nucleotides are TGTGCCAGTAGTGGGACAGGCGCAAGGGGGGGGACTGAAGCTTTCTTT.

This clonotype has at least ten counts. The chain carries TRBV3-1 and TRBJ2-1; TRBD1 or TRBD2 may be the D gene (6 bases each). The length of the CDR3 is 15 residues. In germline, CDR1 is LGHDT, CDR2 YNNKEL (reference sequence). The germline V and J ends were trimmed by 2 bases and 7 bases, with 15 bases remaining between them. CDR3 amino acids: CASSQRGALGNEQFF. The CDR3 coding sequence is TGTGCCAGCAGCCAAAGGGGGGCCCTGGGGAATGAGCAGTTCTTC.

This clonotype was picked up many times. The rearrangement joins TRBV6-1 to TRBJ1-5, with 9 positions matching TRBD1. Per germline, CDR1 MNHNS and CDR2 SASEGT. The CDR3 covers 18 residues. Trimming took 7 bases from V and 2 from J; bases not matched to a gene: 15. CDR3 in amino acids: CASIHRQGEDGGNQPQHF. As DNA, the CDR3 is TGTGCCAGCATCCACAGACAGGGGGAGGACGGTGGCAATCAGCCCCAGCATTTT.

This clonotype has only one observation. The chain couples TRBV28 to TRBJ2-7; 9 bases align to TRBD2. Germline CDR1 and CDR2: MDHEN and SYDVKM. The CDR3 contains 14 residues. After removal of 2 bases from V and 6 bases from J, the junction contained 5 bases not matched to a gene. CDR3 sequence reads: CASSLLAGRGEQYF. CDR3 DNA: TGTGCCAGCAGTTTACTAGCGGGAAGGGGCGAGCAGTACTTC.

The table lists this clonotype with a few counts. The V and J genes are TRBV11-2 and TRBJ1-3; D unclear. This CDR3 is 15 amino acids long. Germline CDR1 SGHAT, CDR2 FQNNGV. The V end lost 6 bases, the J end lost 0 bases, and 12 bases lay between the germline ends. The CDR3 spells CASRDWVRSGNTIYF. In DNA, the CDR3 is TGTGCCAGCAGGGACTGGGTACGCTCTGGAAACACCATATATTTT.

This clonotype was observed a handful of times. The V gene is TRBV6-6, the J gene TRBJ1-5, with TRBD1 matching 9 bases. Germline CDR1 is MNHNY and CDR2 is SVGAGI (reference sequence). Trimming took 2 bases from V and 1 from J; bases not matched to a gene: 6. This CDR3 spans 17 amino acids. As DNA, the CDR3 is TGTGCCAGCAGTTACCCGGGACAGGGTTGGAGCAATCAGCCCCAGCATTTT. It specifies CASSYPGQGWSNQPQHF.

This clonotype was picked up many times. The chain recombines TRBV27 with TRBJ2-7; D remains ambiguous. The CDR3 loop spans 14 amino acids. Germline CDR1 and CDR2: MNHEY and SMNVEV (reference sequence). Trimming cost V 3 bases and J 2 bases, with 11 bases left between them. The DNA of the CDR3 is TGTGCCAGCAGTTTGGGCGGTACTACCTACGAGCAGTACTTC. Protein: CASSLGGTTYEQYF.